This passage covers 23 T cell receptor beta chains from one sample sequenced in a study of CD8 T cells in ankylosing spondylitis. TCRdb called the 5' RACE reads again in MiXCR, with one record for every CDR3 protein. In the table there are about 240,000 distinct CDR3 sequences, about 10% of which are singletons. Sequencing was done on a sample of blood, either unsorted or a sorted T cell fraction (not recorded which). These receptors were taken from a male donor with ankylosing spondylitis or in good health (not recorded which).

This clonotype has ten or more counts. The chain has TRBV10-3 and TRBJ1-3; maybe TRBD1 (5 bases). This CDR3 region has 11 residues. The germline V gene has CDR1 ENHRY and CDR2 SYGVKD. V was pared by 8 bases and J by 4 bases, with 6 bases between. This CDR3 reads CAIGDGNTIYF. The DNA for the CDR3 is TGTGCCATCGGGGACGGAAACACCATATATTTT.

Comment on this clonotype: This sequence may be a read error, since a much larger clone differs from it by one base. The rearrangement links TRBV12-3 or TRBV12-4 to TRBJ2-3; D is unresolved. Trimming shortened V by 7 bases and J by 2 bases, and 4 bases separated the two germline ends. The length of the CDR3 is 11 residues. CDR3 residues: CASMTTDTQYF. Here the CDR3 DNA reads TGTGCCAGCATGACCACAGATACGCAGTATTTT.

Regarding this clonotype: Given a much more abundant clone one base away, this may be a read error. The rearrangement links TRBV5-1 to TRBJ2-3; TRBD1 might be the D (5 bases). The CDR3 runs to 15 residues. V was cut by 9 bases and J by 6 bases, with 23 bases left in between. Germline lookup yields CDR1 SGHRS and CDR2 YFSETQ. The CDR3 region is CANRIVGPRMDTQYF. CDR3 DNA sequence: TGCGCCAACAGGATTGTTGGGCCTAGGATGGATACGCAGTATTTT.

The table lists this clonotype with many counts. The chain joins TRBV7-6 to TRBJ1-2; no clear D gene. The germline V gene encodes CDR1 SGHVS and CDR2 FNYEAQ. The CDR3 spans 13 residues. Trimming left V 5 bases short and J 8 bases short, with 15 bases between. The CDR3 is CASSPAGMGGYTF. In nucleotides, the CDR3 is TGTGCCAGCAGCCCCGCTGGGATGGGCGGCTACACCTTC. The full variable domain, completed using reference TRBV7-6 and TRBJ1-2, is GAGVSQSPRYKVTKRGQDVALRCDPISGHVSLYWYRQALGQGPEFLTYFNYEAQQDKSGLPNDRFSAERPEGSISTLTIQRTEQRDSAMYRCASSPAGMGGYTFGSGTRLTVV.

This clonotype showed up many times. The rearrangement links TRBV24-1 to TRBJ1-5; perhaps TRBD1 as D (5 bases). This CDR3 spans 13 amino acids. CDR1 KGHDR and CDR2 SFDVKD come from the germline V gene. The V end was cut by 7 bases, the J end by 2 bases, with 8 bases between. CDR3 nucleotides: TGTGCCACCAGCCCGACAGGCAATCAGCCCCAGCATTTT. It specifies CATSPTGNQPQHF.

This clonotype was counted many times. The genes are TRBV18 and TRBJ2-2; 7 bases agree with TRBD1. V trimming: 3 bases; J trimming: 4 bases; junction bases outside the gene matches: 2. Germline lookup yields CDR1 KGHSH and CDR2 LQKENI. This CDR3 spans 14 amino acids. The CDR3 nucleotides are TGTGCCAGCTCACCGGGACAGATCACCGGGGAGCTGTTTTTT. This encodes CASSPGQITGELFF.

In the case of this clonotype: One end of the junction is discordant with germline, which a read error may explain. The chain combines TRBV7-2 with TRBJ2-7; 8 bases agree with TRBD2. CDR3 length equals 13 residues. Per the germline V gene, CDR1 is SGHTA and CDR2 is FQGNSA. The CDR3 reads CASSQSPRTSTTF. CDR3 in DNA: TGTGCCAGCAGCCAATCCCCACGGACTAGCACCACTTTC.

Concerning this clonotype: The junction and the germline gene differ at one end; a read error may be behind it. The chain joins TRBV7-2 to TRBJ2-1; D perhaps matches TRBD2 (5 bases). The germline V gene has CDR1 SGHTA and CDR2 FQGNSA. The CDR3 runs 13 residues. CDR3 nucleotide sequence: TGTGCCAGCAGCTCCTCCACTAGGGAATTGCGGTCCTTC. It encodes CASSSSTRELRSF. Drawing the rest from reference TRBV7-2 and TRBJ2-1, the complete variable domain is GAGVSQSPSNKVTEKGKDVELRCDPISGHTALYWYRQSLGQGLEFLIYFQGNSAPDKSGLPSDRFSAERTGGSVSTLTIQRTQQEDSAVYLCASSSSTRELRSFGPGTRLTVL.

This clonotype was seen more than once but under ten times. CDR3 region: CSARRGAVTNEQFF. Written as DNA, the CDR3 is TGCAGTGCTCGGAGGGGAGCTGTGACCAATGAGCAGTTCTTC. The chain links TRBV20-1 to TRBJ2-1; a possible D gene is TRBD2 (6 bases). Trimming removed 5 bases at V and 6 bases at J, with 17 bases between. The CDR3 contains 14 residues. In germline, CDR1 is DFQATT, CDR2 SNEGSKA (reference sequence).

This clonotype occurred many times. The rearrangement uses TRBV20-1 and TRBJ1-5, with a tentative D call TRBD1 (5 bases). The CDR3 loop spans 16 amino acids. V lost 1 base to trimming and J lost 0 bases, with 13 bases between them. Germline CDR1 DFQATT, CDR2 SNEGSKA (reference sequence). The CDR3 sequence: CSARGGGDHSNQPQHF. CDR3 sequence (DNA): TGCAGTGCTAGAGGGGGAGGGGATCATAGCAATCAGCCCCAGCATTTT.

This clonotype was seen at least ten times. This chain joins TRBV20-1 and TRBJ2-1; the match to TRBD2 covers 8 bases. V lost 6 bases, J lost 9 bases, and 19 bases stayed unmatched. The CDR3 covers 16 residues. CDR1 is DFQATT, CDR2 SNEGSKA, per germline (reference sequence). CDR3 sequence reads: CSATTPGLGKYGEQFF. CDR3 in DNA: TGCAGTGCCACCACCCCGGGACTAGGGAAATATGGTGAGCAGTTCTTC.

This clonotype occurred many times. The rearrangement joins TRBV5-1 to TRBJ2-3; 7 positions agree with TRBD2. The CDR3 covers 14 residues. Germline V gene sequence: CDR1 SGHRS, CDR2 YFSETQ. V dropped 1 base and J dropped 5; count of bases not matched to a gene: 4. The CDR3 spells CASSLNLAVDTQYF. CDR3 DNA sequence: TGCGCCAGCAGCTTGAATCTAGCGGTAGATACGCAGTATTTT.

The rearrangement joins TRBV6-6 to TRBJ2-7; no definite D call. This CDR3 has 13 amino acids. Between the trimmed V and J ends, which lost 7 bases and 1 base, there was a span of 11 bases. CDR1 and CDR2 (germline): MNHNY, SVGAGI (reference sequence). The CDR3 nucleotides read TGTGCCAGCACCTCTGGGCGGTCCTACGAGCAGTACTTC. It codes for CASTSGRSYEQYF.

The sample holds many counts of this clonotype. CDR3 DNA sequence: TGTGCCATCAAAGGCAGGGAAATCGAGCAGTACTTC. This sequence encodes CAIKGREIEQYF. The V gene is TRBV10-3, the J gene TRBJ2-7; tentative D call: TRBD1 (5 bases). CDR1 ENHRY and CDR2 SYGVKD come from the germline V gene. V lost 7 bases to trimming and J lost 6 bases, with 13 bases between them. This CDR3 has 12 residues.

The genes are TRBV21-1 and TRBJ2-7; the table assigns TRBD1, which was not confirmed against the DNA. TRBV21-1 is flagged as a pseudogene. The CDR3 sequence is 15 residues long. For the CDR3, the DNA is TGTGCCAGCAGCAAGATCAGGACAGGGCACTACGAGCAGTACTTC. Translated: CASSKIRTGHYEQYF.

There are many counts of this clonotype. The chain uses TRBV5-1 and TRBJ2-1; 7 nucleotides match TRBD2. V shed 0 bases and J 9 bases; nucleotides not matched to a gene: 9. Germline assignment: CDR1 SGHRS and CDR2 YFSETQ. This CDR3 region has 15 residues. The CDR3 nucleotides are TGCGCCAGCAGCTTGGTAGCCAGCGGGAAGGCTGAGCAGTTCTTC. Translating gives CASSLVASGKAEQFF.

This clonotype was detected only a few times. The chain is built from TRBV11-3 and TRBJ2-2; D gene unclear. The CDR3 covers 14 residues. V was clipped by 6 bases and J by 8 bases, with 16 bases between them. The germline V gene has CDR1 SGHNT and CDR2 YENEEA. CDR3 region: CASRHRRQTGELFF. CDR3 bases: TGTGCCAGCAGACATCGTCGGCAGACTGGGGAGCTGTTTTTT.

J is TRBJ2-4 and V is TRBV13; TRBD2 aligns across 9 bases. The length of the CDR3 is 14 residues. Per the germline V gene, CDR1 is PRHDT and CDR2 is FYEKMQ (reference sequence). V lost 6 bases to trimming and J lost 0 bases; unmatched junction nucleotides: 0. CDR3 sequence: CASRLAGAKNIQYF. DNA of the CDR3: TGTGCCAGCAGACTAGCGGGAGCCAAAAACATTCAGTACTTC. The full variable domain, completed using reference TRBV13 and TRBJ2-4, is AAGVIQSPRHLIKEKRETATLKCYPIPRHDTVYWYQQGPGQDPQFLISFYEKMQSDKGSIPDRFSAQQFSDYHSELNMSSLELGDSALYFCASRLAGAKNIQYFGAGTRLSVL.

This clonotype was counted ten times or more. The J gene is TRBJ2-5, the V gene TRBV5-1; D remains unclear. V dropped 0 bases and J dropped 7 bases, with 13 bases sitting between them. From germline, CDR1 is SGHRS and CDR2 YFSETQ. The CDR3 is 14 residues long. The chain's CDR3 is CASSLEVVAGTQYF. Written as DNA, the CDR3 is TGCGCCAGCAGCTTGGAGGTGGTAGCCGGGACCCAGTACTTC.

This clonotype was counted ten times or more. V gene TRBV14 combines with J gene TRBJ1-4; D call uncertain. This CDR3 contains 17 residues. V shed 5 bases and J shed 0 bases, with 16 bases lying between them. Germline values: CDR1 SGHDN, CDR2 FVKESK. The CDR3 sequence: CASSAARPVATNEKLFF. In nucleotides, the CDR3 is TGTGCCAGCAGCGCCGCGCGGCCGGTTGCAACTAATGAAAAACTGTTTTTT.

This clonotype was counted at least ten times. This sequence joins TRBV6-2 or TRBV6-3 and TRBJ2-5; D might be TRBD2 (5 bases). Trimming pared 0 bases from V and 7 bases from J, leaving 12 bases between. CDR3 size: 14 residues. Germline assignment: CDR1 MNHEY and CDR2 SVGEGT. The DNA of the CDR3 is TGTGCCAGCAGTTACTCTACTAGACTCGGGACCCAGTACTTC. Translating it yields CASSYSTRLGTQYF.

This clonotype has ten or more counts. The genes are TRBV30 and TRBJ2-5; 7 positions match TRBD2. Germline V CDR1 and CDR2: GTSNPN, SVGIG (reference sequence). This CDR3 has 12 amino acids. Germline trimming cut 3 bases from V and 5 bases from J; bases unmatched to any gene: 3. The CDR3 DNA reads TGTGCCTGGAGGTTGGGGGGGGAGACCCAGTACTTC. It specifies CAWRLGGETQYF.

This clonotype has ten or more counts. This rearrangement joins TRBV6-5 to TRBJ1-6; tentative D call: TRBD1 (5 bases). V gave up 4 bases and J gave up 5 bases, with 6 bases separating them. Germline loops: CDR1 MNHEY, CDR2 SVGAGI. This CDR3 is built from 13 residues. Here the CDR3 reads CASSWGDNSPLHF. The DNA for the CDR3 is TGTGCCAGCAGTTGGGGGGATAATTCACCCCTCCACTTT.